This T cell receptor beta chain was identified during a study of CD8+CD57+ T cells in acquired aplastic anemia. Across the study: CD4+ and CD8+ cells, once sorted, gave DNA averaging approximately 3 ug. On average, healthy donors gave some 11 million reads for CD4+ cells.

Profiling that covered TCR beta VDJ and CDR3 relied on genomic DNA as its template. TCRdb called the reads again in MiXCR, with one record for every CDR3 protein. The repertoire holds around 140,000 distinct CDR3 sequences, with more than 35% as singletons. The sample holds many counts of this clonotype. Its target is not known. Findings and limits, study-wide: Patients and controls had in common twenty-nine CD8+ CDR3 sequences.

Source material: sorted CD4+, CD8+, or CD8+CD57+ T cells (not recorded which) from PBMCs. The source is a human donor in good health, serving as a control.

The CDR3 DNA reads as TGCGCCAGCAGCCAAGTTTCTACTCCCAGGCAGTTCTTC. This sequence encodes CASSQVSTPRQFF. The V call is TRBV4-1, the J call TRBJ2-1; the D is unclear. This CDR3 comprises 13 residues. The V end lost 1 base, the J end lost 12 bases, and 13 bases lay between the germline ends. In germline, CDR1 is MGHRA, CDR2 YSYEKL.